This T cell receptor (beta chain) stems from a study of blood T cell repertoires in COVID-19. The overall study: From the United States, Italy and Spain came samples of acute and convalescent COVID-19. Nucleic acid was either cDNA or gDNA, and it came from T cells, B-cell-depleted T cells, or PBMCs.

The V gene's germline CDR1 is MNHEY and CDR2 SMNVEV (reference sequence). The CDR3 is 13 amino acids. Losses at the gene ends were 5 bases for V and 3 bases for J; bases not matched to a gene: 1. Seattle patient enrollment occurred during active infection, with longitudinal follow-up thereafter. As regards this clone: The sample contains more than one DNA sequence encoding this CDR3.

In the original workflow: Quantification of nucleated cells was approximated via reference gene primer amplification. TCRdb keeps only in-frame clones here, not all; method: immunoSEQ multiplex PCR. For V, J and clone size, that table is used; D and trimming come from the DNA. The sample has over 150,000 clones, approximately 87% seen once; the top ten hold around 10%. This chain joins TRBV27 and TRBJ1-2; TRBD1 aligns across 9 bases. The receptor comes from a woman between 65 and 79 years old with COVID-19, enrolled during active disease. The sequencing sample was made of peripheral blood. The CDR3 here is CASSRTGDYGYTF. The CDR3 bases are TGTGCCAGCAGTCGGACAGGGGACTATGGCTACACCTTC.